The 8 T cell receptor beta chains reported below all come from one sample, sequenced in a study of identical twins (dated by TCRdb to the mid-2010s). Library preparation employed 5' RACE. For sequencing, an Illumina HiSeq 2000 was employed. The raw public reads went through TCRdb reprocessing: fastp at Q25, MiXCR clone calling, in-frame beta chains kept. Entries are consolidated by CDR3 protein sequence, retaining the most common genes and DNA. Here the sample has 400,000 to 600,000 distinct CDR3 sequences; 20% to 25% occur a single time. The top ten clonotypes cover around 0.5% of the sample. The same data also contributed to another study, on yellow fever vaccine responses in identical twins.

Sequenced material: CD4+ T cells sorted from blood. All receptors come from a young woman in good health.

This rearrangement joins TRBV12-3 or TRBV12-4 to TRBJ1-2, with D tentatively TRBD1 (6 bases). The CDR3 runs 14 residues. Trimming pared 7 bases from V and 4 bases from J, leaving 16 bases between. The CDR3 bases are TGTGCCAGCACCCCTACTGGACAGCCCTATGGCTACACCTTC. It translates to CASTPTGQPYGYTF.

The chain carries TRBV7-6 and TRBJ2-1, with 7 bases lining up with TRBD1. The V gene's germline CDR1 is SGHVS and CDR2 FNYEAQ. With V trimmed by 5 bases and J by 9 bases, 10 bases remained unmatched. The CDR3 totals 14 residues. The CDR3 bases are TGTGCCAGCAGCCCAAGACAGGGCAATAGTGAGCAGTTCTTC. Protein product: CASSPRQGNSEQFF.

The V gene is TRBV6-5, the J gene TRBJ2-1; D tentatively reads TRBD1 or TRBD2 (5 bases each). This CDR3 has 13 amino acids. Germline CDR1 and CDR2: MNHEY and SVGAGI. The V gene lost 6 bases and the J gene lost 12 bases, with 18 bases spanning the gap. In nucleotides, the CDR3 is TGTGCCAGCAGATACCGAGGGGCTCACCCGCAGTTCTTC. Translated: CASRYRGAHPQFF.

This clonotype was counted many times. V usage is TRBV19 and J usage is TRBJ2-2, with 10 nucleotides matching TRBD2. Per the germline V gene, CDR1 is LNHDA and CDR2 is SQIVND (reference sequence). Losses at the gene ends were 5 bases for V and 7 bases for J; bases not matched to a gene: 10. This CDR3 has 16 residues. The CDR3 here is CASSPRSSGGVGELFF. CDR3 coding DNA: TGTGCCAGTAGTCCCCGGTCTAGCGGGGGTGTCGGGGAGCTGTTTTTT. The complete variable domain, with remaining parts taken from reference TRBV19 and TRBJ2-2, reads DGGITQSPKYLFRKEGQNVTLSCEQNLNHDAMYWYRQDPGQGLRLIYYSQIVNDFQKGDIAEGYSVSREKKESFPLTVTSAQKNPTAFYLCASSPRSSGGVGELFFGEGSRLTVL.

The chain recombines TRBV25-1 with TRBJ2-3; TRBD1 matches at 8 bases. CDR3 size: 15 residues. The junction had 7 bases not matched to a gene; V was cut back by 6 bases and J by 2 bases. Germline CDR1 reads MGHDK; CDR2 reads SYGVNS. This chain's CDR3 is CASRGRDRFTDTQYF. As DNA, the CDR3 is TGTGCCAGCAGGGGAAGGGACAGGTTCACAGATACGCAGTATTTT.

The chain uses TRBV11-2 and TRBJ2-5; D unresolved. The CDR3 spans 13 residues. The germline CDR1 and CDR2 sequences are SGHAT and FQNNGV. Trimming took off 5 bases at V and 2 bases at J, with 9 bases between the two ends. The CDR3 reads CASSPDHQETQYF. The CDR3 bases are TGTGCCAGCAGCCCAGACCATCAAGAGACCCAGTACTTC.

This clonotype was counted a few times. V and J are TRBV6-4 and TRBJ1-1; D remains unclear. The ends were cut back, 5 bases at V and 1 base at J, with 11 bases in the middle. The CDR3 consists of 14 residues. CDR1 and CDR2 from the germline V gene are MRHNA and SNTAGT. CDR3 protein: CASSQFWGNTEAFF. CDR3 nucleotides: TGTGCCAGCAGTCAGTTTTGGGGGAACACTGAAGCTTTCTTT.

The chain is built from TRBV25-1 and TRBJ2-7; the D gene is possibly TRBD2 (7 bases). Trimming removed 4 bases from V and 5 bases from J, with 9 bases in between. The V gene's germline CDR1 is MGHDK and CDR2 SYGVNS. This CDR3 is built from 12 residues. The CDR3 region has the DNA TGTGCCAGCAGTGGGGGGGGCAACGAGCAGTACTTC. Encoded protein: CASSGGGNEQYF.